This TCR beta chain comes out of a study of shared clonotypes between healthy human individuals. Generated by immunoSEQ multiplex PCR, the TCRdb table keeps only in-frame clones and is missing some. The data show approximately 650,000 clones, with roughly 95% seen just once and 0.085% to 0.11% held by the top ten. Regarding this clone: Its antigen is unknown.

Study results and caveats: Represented genetic and exposure-history diversity was restricted by having few donors. Naive subsets generally had larger estimated richness than memory subsets.

There are 16 residues in the CDR3. V lost 4 bases to trimming and J lost 4 bases; unmatched junction nucleotides: 13. From germline, CDR1 is SEHNR and CDR2 FQNEAQ (reference sequence). CD45RO-negative cells were positively selected for CCR7, leaving out terminally differentiated effector memory CD45RA+ cells. V usage is TRBV7-9 and J usage is TRBJ2-7; 7 bases map to TRBD2. The sequenced material came from naive CD8+ T cells sorted from blood. The sequence was collected from a woman in her 30s in good health. The DNA of the CDR3 is TGTGCCAGCAGCTCATTGGTGGGTAGACTAGCATACGAGCAGTACTTC. Its protein is CASSSLVGRLAYEQYF.